This is a list of T cell receptor beta chains from one sample in a study of identical twins. TCRdb used MiXCR to reprocess the 5' RACE reads, holding one entry per CDR3 protein. This table holds around 340,000 distinct CDR3 sequences, 8.5% to 10% found once. The sample consisted of naive T cells sorted from blood. These receptors came from a woman between 45 and 60 years old in good health. CDR3s include the opening cysteine and the closing phenylalanine or tryptophan. A D gene is named only where the DNA matches it firmly. The size of a clone is reported for some rows only, either as once, few or many, or as a class for expanded clones.

d_gene: TRBD1
len: 15
abundance: many
j_gene: TRBJ1-1
v_gene: TRBV6-5
CDR3aa: CASSYSGQRNTEAFF
CDR3nt: TGTGCCAGCAGTTACTCGGGACAGCGGAACACTGAAGCTTTCTTT

d_gene: TRBD2
len: 14
abundance: few
j_gene: TRBJ2-7
v_gene: TRBV2
CDR3aa: CASRGLAGVGEQYF
CDR3nt: TGTGCCAGCAGAGGACTAGCGGGAGTGGGCGAGCAGTACTTC

d_gene: .
len: 16
abundance: .
j_gene: TRBJ1-2
v_gene: TRBV4-1
CDR3aa: CASSRIGAGENYGYTF
CDR3nt: TGCGCCAGCAGCCGAATCGGGGCAGGAGAAAACTATGGCTACACCTTC

d_gene: .
len: 12
abundance: many
j_gene: TRBJ1-2
v_gene: TRBV29-1
CDR3aa: CSVGQSHESYTF
CDR3nt: TGCAGCGTTGGACAGAGCCACGAGAGCTACACCTTC

d_gene: .
len: 13
abundance: few
j_gene: TRBJ1-2
v_gene: TRBV5-5
CDR3aa: CASSLSEAEGYTF
CDR3nt: TGTGCCAGCAGCTTATCCGAGGCGGAGGGCTACACCTTC

d_gene: TRBD1
len: 15
abundance: .
j_gene: TRBJ2-3
v_gene: TRBV5-1
CDR3aa: CASTQPGTGKDTQYF
CDR3nt: TGCGCCAGCACCCAACCCGGGACAGGGAAAGATACGCAGTATTTT

d_gene: TRBD2
len: 14
abundance: .
j_gene: TRBJ2-2
v_gene: TRBV11-3
CDR3aa: CASSLRDYTRELFF
CDR3nt: TGTGCCAGCAGCCTTCGGGACTACACTCGGGAGCTGTTTTTT

d_gene: .
len: 13
abundance: many
j_gene: TRBJ2-2
v_gene: TRBV5-1
CDR3aa: CASSQTTTGELFF
CDR3nt: TGCGCCAGCAGCCAGACTACCACCGGGGAGCTGTTTTTT

d_gene: .
len: 14
abundance: many
j_gene: TRBJ2-1
v_gene: TRBV5-6
CDR3aa: CASSLIQVYNEQFF
CDR3nt: TGTGCCAGCAGCTTAATCCAGGTCTACAATGAGCAGTTCTTC

d_gene: TRBD2
len: 15
abundance: many
j_gene: TRBJ2-1
v_gene: TRBV12-3/TRBV12-4
CDR3aa: CASSFRLAGGPEQFF
CDR3nt: TGTGCCAGCAGTTTTCGCCTAGCGGGAGGGCCTGAGCAGTTCTTC

d_gene: TRBD1
len: 14
abundance: few
j_gene: TRBJ1-4
v_gene: TRBV5-1
CDR3aa: CASSTGQGDEKLFF
CDR3nt: TGCGCCAGCAGCACCGGACAGGGCGATGAAAAACTGTTTTTT

d_gene: TRBD1
len: 14
abundance: .
j_gene: TRBJ2-5
v_gene: TRBV11-2
CDR3aa: CASSRDRVRETQYF
CDR3nt: TGTGCCAGCAGCCGGGACAGGGTTAGAGAGACCCAGTACTTC

d_gene: .
len: 12
abundance: few
j_gene: TRBJ1-5
v_gene: TRBV20-1
CDR3aa: CSARGQFQPQHF
CDR3nt: TGCAGTGCTAGAGGACAGTTCCAGCCCCAGCATTTT

d_gene: .
len: 13
abundance: many
j_gene: TRBJ1-6
v_gene: TRBV6-5
CDR3aa: CASSVQENSPLHF
CDR3nt: TGTGCCAGCAGTGTCCAGGAAAATTCACCCCTCCACTTT

d_gene: .
len: 17
abundance: many
j_gene: TRBJ2-2
v_gene: TRBV12-3/TRBV12-4
CDR3aa: CASSLALGGKNTGELFF
CDR3nt: TGTGCCAGCAGTTTAGCGCTGGGCGGTAAGAACACCGGGGAGCTGTTTTTT

d_gene: TRBD1
len: 17
abundance: many
j_gene: TRBJ2-1
v_gene: TRBV12-3/TRBV12-4
CDR3aa: CASSPLTGFGSYNEQFF
CDR3nt: TGTGCCAGCAGTCCCTTGACAGGGTTTGGCTCCTACAATGAGCAGTTCTTC

d_gene: .
len: 15
abundance: .
j_gene: TRBJ1-1
v_gene: TRBV28
CDR3aa: CASSTRDRGGTEAFF
CDR3nt: TGTGCCAGCAGCACCCGGGACCGAGGTGGGACTGAAGCTTTCTTT

d_gene: TRBD1
len: 16
abundance: .
j_gene: TRBJ1-1
v_gene: TRBV2
CDR3aa: CASRAARQGVFTEAFF
CDR3nt: TGTGCCAGCAGGGCAGCCCGACAGGGGGTATTCACTGAAGCTTTCTTT

d_gene: TRBD2
len: 16
abundance: many
j_gene: TRBJ2-3
v_gene: TRBV4-2
CDR3aa: CASSQGAGGPRDTQYF
CDR3nt: TGTGCCAGCAGCCAAGGGGCGGGAGGGCCGCGAGATACGCAGTATTTT

d_gene: .
len: 13
abundance: few
j_gene: TRBJ1-2
v_gene: TRBV12-3/TRBV12-4
CDR3aa: CASRRISSYGYTF
CDR3nt: TGTGCCAGCAGAAGGATTTCTTCCTATGGCTACACCTTC

d_gene: TRBD1
len: 12
abundance: .
j_gene: TRBJ2-7
v_gene: TRBV12-3/TRBV12-4
CDR3aa: CASRRGHHEQYF
CDR3nt: TGTGCCAGCCGCAGGGGGCATCACGAGCAGTACTTC

d_gene: TRBD2
len: 16
abundance: many
j_gene: TRBJ2-1
v_gene: TRBV5-1
CDR3aa: CASSPEGTTSYNEQFF
CDR3nt: TGCGCCAGCAGCCCGGAGGGGACTACCTCCTACAATGAGCAGTTCTTC

d_gene: TRBD2
len: 15
abundance: few
j_gene: TRBJ2-1
v_gene: TRBV5-1
CDR3aa: CASSPLAGGVNEQFF
CDR3nt: TGCGCCAGCAGCCCACTAGCGGGAGGGGTAAATGAGCAGTTCTTC

d_gene: TRBD1
len: 15
abundance: few
j_gene: TRBJ2-3
v_gene: TRBV5-1
CDR3aa: CASSPGQRSEDTQYF
CDR3nt: TGCGCCAGCAGCCCGGGACAGCGAAGTGAAGATACGCAGTATTTT

d_gene: .
len: 13
abundance: many
j_gene: TRBJ2-2
v_gene: TRBV10-3
CDR3aa: CAISELGTGELFF
CDR3nt: TGTGCCATCAGTGAATTGGGAACCGGGGAGCTGTTTTTT

d_gene: .
len: 14
abundance: .
j_gene: TRBJ1-1
v_gene: TRBV3-1
CDR3aa: CASSQGFRDPEAFF
CDR3nt: TGTGCCAGCAGCCAAGGGTTCAGGGACCCTGAAGCTTTCTTT

d_gene: .
len: 15
abundance: .
j_gene: TRBJ1-5
v_gene: TRBV12-3/TRBV12-4
CDR3aa: CASSLSGARSQPQHF
CDR3nt: TGTGCCAGCAGTTTAAGCGGGGCTCGGAGTCAGCCCCAGCATTTT

d_gene: TRBD1
len: 14
abundance: few
j_gene: TRBJ1-2
v_gene: TRBV9
CDR3aa: CASSLQGQDRGYTF
CDR3nt: TGTGCCAGCAGCCTCCAAGGACAGGATCGGGGCTACACCTTC

d_gene: .
len: 14
abundance: few
j_gene: TRBJ2-4
v_gene: TRBV4-1
CDR3aa: CASSQLQAKNIQYF
CDR3nt: TGCGCCAGCAGCCAACTACAAGCCAAAAACATTCAGTACTTC

d_gene: TRBD2
len: 16
abundance: .
j_gene: TRBJ2-1
v_gene: TRBV25-1
CDR3aa: CASSEYSGSGYNEQFF
CDR3nt: TGTGCCAGCAGTGAATATAGCGGGAGCGGATACAATGAGCAGTTCTTC

d_gene: TRBD2
len: 14
abundance: .
j_gene: TRBJ2-1
v_gene: TRBV5-1
CDR3aa: CASRSSGSVYEQFF
CDR3nt: TGCGCCAGCAGGTCTAGCGGGAGTGTCTATGAGCAGTTCTTC

d_gene: .
len: 14
abundance: many
j_gene: TRBJ1-1
v_gene: TRBV29-1
CDR3aa: CSVRRSNANTEAFF
CDR3nt: TGCAGCGTCCGGCGGTCCAACGCGAACACTGAAGCTTTCTTT

d_gene: TRBD1
len: 16
abundance: few
j_gene: TRBJ2-1
v_gene: TRBV4-1
CDR3aa: CASSQEGDRAYNEQFF
CDR3nt: TGCGCCAGCAGCCAAGAGGGGGACAGGGCATACAATGAGCAGTTCTTC

d_gene: .
len: 11
abundance: many
j_gene: TRBJ2-3
v_gene: TRBV20-1
CDR3aa: CSAEAPDTQYF
CDR3nt: TGCAGTGCTGAAGCCCCCGATACGCAGTATTTT

d_gene: .
len: 15
abundance: few
j_gene: TRBJ2-5
v_gene: TRBV24-1
CDR3aa: CATSDRGRNQETQYF
CDR3nt: TGTGCCACCAGTGACAGGGGACGGAACCAAGAGACCCAGTACTTC

d_gene: .
len: 11
abundance: few
j_gene: TRBJ1-3
v_gene: TRBV6-5
CDR3aa: CASRFGNTIYF
CDR3nt: TGTGCCAGCCGTTTTGGAAACACCATATATTTT

d_gene: .
len: 13
abundance: many
j_gene: TRBJ1-2
v_gene: TRBV10-3
CDR3aa: CAIKTDSSYGYTF
CDR3nt: TGTGCCATCAAGACCGACAGTTCTTATGGCTACACCTTC

d_gene: .
len: 14
abundance: .
j_gene: TRBJ2-2
v_gene: TRBV5-6
CDR3aa: CASRPQGFTGELFF
CDR3nt: TGTGCCAGCAGACCGCAGGGTTTCACCGGGGAGCTGTTTTTT

d_gene: .
len: 14
abundance: .
j_gene: TRBJ2-5
v_gene: TRBV20-1
CDR3aa: CSAASGRASGAQYF
CDR3nt: TGCAGTGCCGCGTCGGGGCGGGCGTCGGGGGCCCAGTACTTC

d_gene: .
len: 13
abundance: .
j_gene: TRBJ1-1
v_gene: TRBV12-3/TRBV12-4
CDR3aa: CASSLPQNTEAFF
CDR3nt: TGTGCCAGCAGTTTACCCCAGAACACTGAAGCTTTCTTT

d_gene: .
len: 13
abundance: few
j_gene: TRBJ1-2
v_gene: TRBV2
CDR3aa: CASSDGPQGGYTF
CDR3nt: TGTGCCAGCAGTGACGGACCGCAGGGTGGCTACACCTTC

d_gene: .
len: 13
abundance: .
j_gene: TRBJ2-2
v_gene: TRBV29-1
CDR3aa: CSVDRKSTGELFF
CDR3nt: TGCAGCGTTGACCGCAAGAGCACCGGGGAGCTGTTTTTT

d_gene: .
len: 15
abundance: .
j_gene: TRBJ2-1
v_gene: TRBV9
CDR3aa: CASSVGIVSYNGQFF
CDR3nt: TGTGCCAGCAGCGTAGGTATAGTCTCCTACAATGGGCAGTTCTTC

d_gene: .
len: 15
abundance: .
j_gene: TRBJ2-5
v_gene: TRBV6-4
CDR3aa: CASSDRGRARETQYF
CDR3nt: TGTGCCAGCAGTGACAGGGGGAGGGCACGAGAGACCCAGTACTTC

d_gene: TRBD2
len: 15
abundance: few
j_gene: TRBJ2-2
v_gene: TRBV11-2
CDR3aa: CASGTSGRRPGELFF
CDR3nt: TGTGCCAGCGGGACTAGCGGGAGGAGGCCCGGGGAGCTGTTTTTT

d_gene: .
len: 17
abundance: .
j_gene: TRBJ2-4
v_gene: TRBV3-1
CDR3aa: CASSQVGQSLATNIQYF
CDR3nt: TGTGCCAGCAGCCAAGTAGGGCAGTCTCTCGCCACGAACATTCAGTACTTC

d_gene: .
len: 13
abundance: many
j_gene: TRBJ2-2
v_gene: TRBV6-5
CDR3aa: CASSPFKTGELFF
CDR3nt: TGTGCCAGCAGCCCCTTTAAGACCGGGGAGCTGTTTTTT

d_gene: .
len: 14
abundance: many
j_gene: TRBJ2-1
v_gene: TRBV2
CDR3aa: CASRGGASYNEQFF
CDR3nt: TGTGCCAGCAGGGGTGGCGCATCCTACAATGAGCAGTTCTTC